Shown below are 8 T cell receptor beta chains from a single sample sequenced in a study of human T cells and chemical hapten exposure (dated by TCRdb to the early 2020s). The meaning of the sample's time point label: patch test 1, 2 weeks after DPC sensitization. The sample's treatment or condition, from its label and the paper: therapeutic diphenylcyclopropenone sensitization with weekly scalp DPC. The library was made by RACE. Sequenced using a NextSeq 500. TCRdb reprocessed the public reads (quality trimming at Q25 with fastp, clone calling with MiXCR) and kept in-frame beta chains. When rows share a CDR3 protein, they turn into one entry using the most common DNA and genes. For this sample the table gives just under 350,000 distinct CDR3 sequences, of which around 7% were detected only once. Clones ranked in the top ten supply about 8% of the sample. This specimen consisted of whole blood, obtained in connection with sensitization to the hapten diphenylcyclopropenone (DPC). These receptors all come from a woman between 18 and 29 years old with alopecia areata. Some clones in this sample may be carry-over from other donors' samples.

This clonotype was detected only a few times. The CDR3 nucleotides are TGTGCCAGCACAGGACAGGGGAACACTGAAGCTTTCTTT. As protein: CASTGQGNTEAFF. The V gene is TRBV7-9, the J gene TRBJ1-1; 8 nucleotides agree with TRBD1. The germline gives CDR1 SEHNR, CDR2 FQNEAQ (reference sequence). Unmatched junction bases numbered 2, after V lost 7 bases and J lost 1 base. The CDR3 spans 13 residues.

This clonotype was detected a few times. The rearrangement uses TRBV2 and TRBJ1-4; weak D call: TRBD1 (6 bases). CDR3 length: 14 amino acids. The germline CDR1 and CDR2 sequences are SNHLY and FYNNEI. V lost 6 bases and J lost 8, with 16 bases in between. Written as DNA, the CDR3 is TGTGCCAGCAGCATCAGGGGTGTGGAAGAAAAACTGTTTTTT. Translating gives CASSIRGVEEKLFF.

This clonotype was counted between two and nine times. Written as DNA, the CDR3 is TGTGCCAGCAGTGAAACAGGGGCCCTAAATCAGCCCCAGCATTTT. Translating it yields CASSETGALNQPQHF. The chain has TRBV6-1 and TRBJ1-5; 7 bases align to TRBD1. CDR1 and CDR2 from the germline V gene are MNHNS and SASEGT. J was trimmed by 4 bases and V by 2 bases; bases with no gene match: 5. This CDR3 is built from 15 residues.

There are a few counts of this clonotype. The chain combines TRBV7-9 with TRBJ2-3, with TRBD1 matching over 10 bases. CDR1 SEHNR and CDR2 FQNEAQ come from the germline V gene (reference sequence). The CDR3 contains 14 residues. The junction had 5 bases not matched to a gene; V was cut back by 5 bases and J by 6 bases. The chain's CDR3 is CASSRDRGLDTQYF. The CDR3 DNA follows: TGTGCCAGCAGCCGAGACAGGGGGCTGGATACGCAGTATTTT.

This clonotype was observed many times. The V gene is TRBV5-1, the J gene TRBJ2-5; D is unresolved. The CDR3 is 13 amino acids. Germline CDR1 is SGHRS and CDR2 is YFSETQ. The V end lost 4 bases, the J end lost 3 bases, and 10 bases lay between the germline ends. The CDR3 bases are TGCGCCAGCAGCCCCGGTTCAGAAGAGACCCAGTACTTC. Amino acids: CASSPGSEETQYF.

This clonotype was detected many times. The chain joins TRBV5-1 to TRBJ2-7; no clear D gene. Trimming took off 1 base at V and 3 bases at J, with 8 bases between the two ends. CDR1 and CDR2 from the germline V gene are SGHRS and YFSETQ. The CDR3 has 13 residues. As DNA, the CDR3 is TGCGCCAGCAGCTTGTCGGGCCTCTACGAGCAGTACTTC. It codes for CASSLSGLYEQYF.

Ten or more counts support this clonotype. The rearrangement uses TRBV6-5 and TRBJ2-3, with 8 positions matching TRBD2. Germline CDR1 reads MNHEY; CDR2 reads SVGAGI. There are 15 residues in the CDR3. J lost 5 bases, V lost 0 bases, and 4 bases had no gene match. CDR3 DNA sequence: TGTGCCAGCAGTTACTCTTTAGCGGGGAAAGATACGCAGTATTTT. It is translated as CASSYSLAGKDTQYF.

This clonotype has at least ten counts. The V call is TRBV6-5, the J call TRBJ2-1; perhaps TRBD2 as D (5 bases). Trimming left V 0 bases short and J 5 bases short, with 14 bases between. Germline values: CDR1 MNHEY, CDR2 SVGAGI. CDR3 size: 16 residues. CDR3 in amino acids: CASSYSYSTRDNEQFF. CDR3 sequence (DNA): TGTGCCAGCAGTTACTCCTACTCCACTAGGGACAATGAGCAGTTCTTC.